This TCR beta chain was captured in a study of lymphopenia after photon versus proton radiotherapy. Study-wide results and caveats: Relative stability marked proton patients; photon patients lost diversity and naive cells.

As regards this clone: Antigen unknown.

In germline, CDR1 is MNHEY, CDR2 SMNVEV (reference sequence). V was cut by 2 bases and J by 0 bases, with 11 bases left in between. The CDR3 sequence is 16 residues long. Repertoires were generated with immunoSEQ multiplex PCR, while TCRdb's copy carries only in-frame clones and drops some. The sample consists of about 50,000 clones, about 92% of them appearing once. The receptor's source is a woman aged 40 to 50 with cholangiocarcinoma. This chain joins TRBV27 and TRBJ2-1; no clear D. The material sequenced was peripheral blood, taken from a patient treated with photon-based radiotherapy. The CDR3 DNA reads TGTGCCAGCAGTTTAACGGAAGCGAGCTCCTACAATGAGCAGTTCTTC. This sequence encodes CASSLTEASSYNEQFF.